This passage covers 27 T cell receptor beta chains from one sample sequenced in a study of vaccination effects on CD4 cells after COVID-19. Here immunoSEQ multiplex PCR was the method, and the copy in TCRdb shows in-frame clones only, minus some. The table lists about 59,000 clones, roughly 80% of them singletons. ViraFEST assay sequencing came after antigen-specific CD4+ T cells were expanded with viral peptide pools. Isolation of CD4+ T cells took place after ten to eleven days of culture. Each person got two doses of an mRNA SARS-CoV-2 vaccine, BNT162b2 or mRNA-1273. The antigens for these receptors are not known. The sample in question was CD4+ T cells from PBMCs cultured with HCoV-OC43 spike peptides, obtained after COVID-19 vaccination. Subset reported: HCoV-OC43 spike overlapping peptide pool stimulation. These receptors were taken from a human donor who received a COVID-19 vaccine.

V usage is TRBV14 and J usage is TRBJ1-3; no clear D. CDR1 is SGHDN, CDR2 FVKESK, per germline. Trimming cost V 0 bases and J 0 bases, with 9 bases left between them. The CDR3 is made up of 16 amino acids. The CDR3 sequence: CASSQERLYSGNTIYF. CDR3 bases: TGTGCCAGCAGCCAAGAGAGACTCTACTCTGGAAACACCATATATTTT.

J is TRBJ1-1 and V is TRBV19; unclear D gene. This CDR3 comprises 13 residues. With 5 bases removed from V and 1 base from J, the gap between germline ends came to 8 bases. Looked up from germline, CDR1 is LNHDA and CDR2 is SQIVND (reference sequence). The CDR3 region is CASSAPPNTEAFF. As DNA, the CDR3 is TGTGCCAGTAGTGCCCCGCCGAACACTGAAGCTTTCTTT.

This sequence joins TRBV4-1 and TRBJ1-1, with TRBD1 as a possible D gene (6 bases). The length of the CDR3 is 14 residues. Trimming removed 4 bases at V and 1 base at J, with 10 bases between. CDR1 is MGHRA, CDR2 YSYEKL, per germline. CDR3 protein: CASSPRGWNTEAFF. The CDR3 nucleotides read TGCGCCAGCAGCCCTAGGGGGTGGAACACTGAAGCTTTCTTT.

The rearrangement joins TRBV6-2 or TRBV6-3 to TRBJ1-6; the match to TRBD1 covers 7 bases. Germline V lookup: CDR1 MNHEY, CDR2 SVGEGT. J lost 11 bases, V lost 2 bases, and 3 bases had no gene match. This CDR3 is 13 amino acids long. CDR3 DNA: TGTGCCAGCAGTTACGTGGGACAGACACCCCTCCACTTT. This sequence encodes CASSYVGQTPLHF.

The chain joins TRBV6-5 to TRBJ1-4, with D tentatively TRBD1 (6 bases). CDR1 is MNHEY and CDR2 is SVGAGI in the germline V gene. The CDR3 spans 15 residues. Between the trimmed V and J ends, which lost 2 bases and 3 bases, there was a span of 10 bases. For the CDR3, the DNA is TGTGCCAGCAGTTACGGAACAGGGCCTAATGAAAAACTGTTTTTT. Translation gives CASSYGTGPNEKLFF.

CDR3 DNA: TGCGCCAGCAGCTTGGGCGGGGTTAATCAGCCCCAGCATTTT. Translation: CASSLGGVNQPQHF. The V gene is TRBV5-1, the J gene TRBJ1-5; no clear D. The length of the CDR3 is 14 residues. CDR1 and CDR2 (germline): SGHRS, YFSETQ. Deletions cut 0 bases from V and 4 bases from J, with 8 bases between. Filled out from reference TRBV5-1 and TRBJ1-5, the complete variable domain reads KAGVTQTPRYLIKTRGQQVTLSCSPISGHRSVSWYQQTPGQGLQFLFEYFSETQRNKGNFPGRFSGRQFSNSRSEMNVSTLELGDSALYLCASSLGGVNQPQHFGDGTRLSIL.

This clone was seen once. The rearrangement links TRBV9 to TRBJ1-2; TRBD1 might be the D (5 bases). V was pared by 0 bases and J by 0 bases, with 15 bases between. CDR1 and CDR2 (germline): SGDLS, YYNGEE. This CDR3 has 17 residues. The CDR3 loop reads CASSVEARGNPNYGYTF. The CDR3 region has the DNA TGTGCCAGCAGCGTAGAGGCGCGGGGCAACCCTAACTATGGCTACACCTTC.

The V and J genes are TRBV12-3 or TRBV12-4 and TRBJ1-1; 7 nucleotides line up with TRBD1. J gave up 5 bases and V 11 bases, and 11 bases lay outside the gene matches. The CDR3 has 13 amino acids. The CDR3 loop is CAVTRQGRTEAFF. CDR3 bases: TGTGCCGTAACCAGACAGGGACGGACTGAAGCTTTCTTT.

The rearrangement links TRBV20-1 to TRBJ2-2; no clear D gene. Germline V gene sequence: CDR1 DFQATT, CDR2 SNEGSKA (reference sequence). The CDR3 has 11 amino acids. The germline V and J ends were trimmed by 6 bases and 8 bases, with 10 bases remaining between them. CDR3 nucleotide sequence: TGCAGTGCCTCCCCGGGTGGGGAGCTGTTTTTT. It codes for CSASPGGELFF.

This clone showed up just once. This chain joins TRBV18 and TRBJ1-1, with D uncertain. V lost 4 bases to trimming and J lost 6 bases, with 21 bases between them. CDR1 and CDR2 from the germline V gene are KGHSH and LQKENI. The CDR3 is made up of 16 amino acids. The CDR3 coding sequence is TGTGCCAGCTCACAGGACGGGCTTGGGGTGGTCGCTGAAGCTTTCTTT. Its translation is CASSQDGLGVVAEAFF.

This clone is medium-sized (0.01 to 0.1%) within its sample. The V gene is TRBV7-2, the J gene TRBJ2-2, with TRBD1 identical over 12 bases. J lost 7 bases, V lost 5 bases, and 5 bases had no gene match. Germline CDR1 is SGHTA and CDR2 is FQGNSA. This CDR3 is 15 amino acids long. CDR3 coding DNA: TGTGCCAGCAGCAGGGACAGGGGGCCTGACGGGGAGCTGTTTTTT. The encoded protein is CASSRDRGPDGELFF.

The gene calls are TRBV3-1 (or the pseudogene TRBV3-2) and TRBJ2-7, with D perhaps matching TRBD1 (6 bases). The CDR3 length is 13 residues. Deletions cut 4 bases from V and 5 bases from J, with 12 bases between. The germline CDR1 and CDR2 sequences are LGHDT and YNNKEL (reference sequence). The CDR3 is CASSPGVGDEQYV. Here the CDR3 DNA reads TGTGCCAGCAGCCCAGGGGTCGGAGACGAGCAGTACGTC.

A few counts support this clone. V and J are TRBV6-6 and TRBJ1-5; D unclear. The CDR3 spans 13 residues. With 1 base removed from V and 0 bases from J, the gap between germline ends came to 1 base. CDR1 is MNHNY and CDR2 is SVGAGI in the germline V gene (reference sequence). The CDR3 nucleotides are TGTGCCAGCAGTTACTTTAGCAATCAGCCCCAGCATTTT. Its translation: CASSYFSNQPQHF.

J is TRBJ2-1 and V is TRBV11-1, with TRBD2 matching 8 bases. The CDR3 contains 15 residues. Per the germline V gene, CDR1 is SGHAT and CDR2 is FQDESV (reference sequence). V shed 2 bases, J shed 7 bases, and the junction held 7 bases outside the gene matches. In DNA form, the CDR3 reads TGTGCCAGCAGCTTACACGGGGGGGCAAGAAATGAGCAGTTCTTC. Its translation is CASSLHGGARNEQFF.

This clone showed up just a few times. The chain recombines TRBV7-2 with TRBJ2-2; D unclear. This CDR3 is 13 amino acids long. V lost 5 bases and J lost 3, with 7 bases in between. CDR1 SGHTA and CDR2 FQGNSA come from the germline V gene. CDR3: CASSRMDTGELFF. The CDR3 DNA reads as TGTGCCAGCAGCCGAATGGACACCGGGGAGCTGTTTTTT.

The V and J genes are TRBV2 and TRBJ1-3, with a weak D call TRBD1 (6 bases). The V end lost 7 bases, the J end lost 4 bases, and 17 bases lay between the germline ends. CDR1 is SNHLY and CDR2 is FYNNEI in the germline V gene. The CDR3 contains 15 residues. The DNA for the CDR3 is TGTGCCAGCACCTCCTCCGGGACATCAGGAAACACCATATATTTT. Its translation is CASTSSGTSGNTIYF.

The sample holds one count of this clone. The genes are TRBV23-1 and TRBJ1-1; possible D gene TRBD1, 5 bases. TRBV23-1 is designated an ORF whose function remains uncertain. The CDR3 has 18 amino acids. V lost 2 bases to trimming and J lost 8 bases, with 27 bases between them. CDR3 bases: TGCGCCAGCAGTCAACTCCGCCTTTTAGGGACGAACGCCAACGAAGCTTTCTTT. Translated: CASSQLRLLGTNANEAFF.

This chain connects TRBV28 to TRBJ2-6, with D tentatively TRBD2 (5 bases). This CDR3 comprises 16 residues. Trimming stripped 8 bases from V and 0 bases from J, with 14 bases between. Germline lookup yields CDR1 MDHEN and CDR2 SYDVKM. CDR3 amino acids: CASAGVGFSGANVLTF. For the CDR3, the DNA is TGTGCCAGCGCGGGTGTCGGCTTCTCTGGGGCCAACGTCCTGACTTTC.

The V and J genes are TRBV5-1 and TRBJ2-5; TRBD1 might be the D (6 bases). The CDR3 is 13 residues long. CDR1 is SGHRS and CDR2 is YFSETQ in the germline V gene. The V gene lost 0 bases and the J gene lost 5 bases, with 8 bases spanning the gap. CDR3 DNA: TGCGCCAGCAGCTTGGACAGGGAGGAGACCCAGTACTTC. Translation gives CASSLDREETQYF.

This CDR3 is CASGLYNEQFF. In nucleotides, the CDR3 is TGTGCCAGCGGGCTCTACAATGAGCAGTTCTTC. The rearrangement links TRBV7-2 to TRBJ2-1; D is unresolved. Trimming took 8 bases from V and 3 from J, leaving 5 bases between them. Germline lookup yields CDR1 SGHTA and CDR2 FQGNSA. CDR3 size: 11 residues.

The chain carries TRBV10-3 and TRBJ1-1; D unclear. The CDR3 runs 13 residues. Trimming left V 3 bases short and J 2 bases short, with 7 bases between. CDR1 and CDR2 (germline): ENHRY, SYGVKD. Written as DNA, the CDR3 is TGTGCCATCAGTGACGCCAGAAACACTGAAGCTTTCTTT. Its translation: CAISDARNTEAFF.

The CDR3 coding sequence is TGTGCCAGCAGCCCCCCAGGGGGCCTCAGCTACGAGCAGTACGTC. Translation gives CASSPPGGLSYEQYV. This rearrangement joins TRBV6-5 to TRBJ2-7; 8 nucleotides line up with TRBD1. The CDR3 has 15 residues. The V gene's germline CDR1 is MNHEY and CDR2 SVGAGI. The J segment lost 3 bases and the V segment lost 6 bases, leaving 10 bases of the junction unmatched.

The chain employs TRBV6-5 and TRBJ2-6; TRBD1 matches 7 bases. CDR3 length: 15 residues. V was pared by 6 bases and J by 1 base, with 3 bases of the junction left unmatched. CDR1 MNHEY and CDR2 SVGAGI come from the germline V gene. The CDR3 spells CASRSGGSGANVLTF. Written as DNA, the CDR3 is TGTGCCAGCAGGTCAGGGGGTTCTGGGGCCAACGTCCTGACTTTC.

The V call is TRBV7-3, the J call TRBJ2-2; D uncertain. V lost 5 bases to trimming and J lost 4 bases, with 14 bases between them. The CDR3 length is 15 residues. Germline lookup yields CDR1 SGHTA and CDR2 FQGTGA. The CDR3 spells CASSLTATGTGELFF. DNA of the CDR3: TGTGCCAGCAGCCTCACCGCCACTGGCACCGGGGAGCTGTTTTTT.

The chain is built from TRBV18 and TRBJ2-3; D remains ambiguous. CDR1 is KGHSH, CDR2 LQKENI, per germline. Trimming shortened V by 3 bases and J by 0 bases, and 10 bases separated the two germline ends. The CDR3 contains 15 residues. The CDR3 coding sequence is TGTGCCAGCTCACCCACATTGACGAGCACAGATACGCAGTATTTT. It codes for CASSPTLTSTDTQYF.

V gene TRBV2 combines with J gene TRBJ2-6; D is uncertain. Germline V gene lookup returns CDR1 SNHLY and CDR2 FYNNEI. The germline V and J ends were trimmed by 3 bases and 2 bases, with 8 bases remaining between them. The CDR3 runs 15 residues. CDR3 coding DNA: TGTGCCAGCAGTGAGCGACTGCCTGGGGCCAACGTCCTGACTTTC. Translating gives CASSERLPGANVLTF. Full variable domain (outside the CDR3, taken from reference TRBV2 and TRBJ2-6): EPEVTQTPSHQVTQMGQEVILRCVPISNHLYFYWYRQILGQKVEFLVSFYNNEISEKSEIFDDQFSVERPDGSNFTLKIRSTKLEDSAMYFCASSERLPGANVLTFGAGSRLTVL.

The V gene is TRBV11-2, the J gene TRBJ2-7; perhaps TRBD1 as D (5 bases). Germline loops: CDR1 SGHAT, CDR2 FQNNGV. Deletions cut 0 bases from V and 2 bases from J, with 14 bases between. This CDR3 region has 16 residues. CDR3 protein: CASSLDPIGHTYEQYV. The CDR3 DNA reads as TGTGCCAGCAGCTTAGATCCTATTGGACACACCTACGAGCAGTACGTC.